The TCR beta chain described here comes from a study of CD8 T cells in Susac syndrome. Germline V gene data show CDR1 as SGHRS and CDR2 as YFSETQ. Trimming cost V 4 bases and J 1 base, with 11 bases left between them. This CDR3 region has 14 residues. A quantity of about 0.5 to 1 ug RNA underwent reverse transcription using random hexamers. MiXCR was run by TCRdb on the immunoSEQ multiplex PCR reads, yielding one entry per CDR3 protein. The sample consists of some 150,000 distinct CDR3 sequences, roughly 95% of them appearing once. TCR beta from blood CD8+ and CD4+ T cells was sequenced. The V call is TRBV5-1, the J call TRBJ1-1, with a possible D match to TRBD1 (5 bases). Material for sequencing was CD8+ T cells from PBMCs. This TCR came from a human donor with multiple sclerosis. CDR3 nucleotides: TGCGCCAGCAGCCTGAAGGGACGGAACACTGAAGCTTTCTTT. Translating it yields CASSLKGRNTEAFF.